This TCR beta chain was identified in a study of blood T cell repertoires in COVID-19. TCRdb's table, derived via immunoSEQ multiplex PCR, lists solely in-frame clones and lacks some. The sample gives 250,000 to 350,000 clones, around nine tenths of which show up once; roughly 1.1% is in the top ten. V lost 5 bases and J lost 4, with 18 bases in between. The CDR3 runs to 16 residues. Germline V gene lookup returns CDR1 SGHTA and CDR2 FQGNSA. Participants spanned ages about 18 to 100 years and resided in 20 to 30 US areas. Membership in each cohort depended on participant-reported clinical history. The chain joins TRBV7-2 to TRBJ2-1; D gene ambiguous. The sequence derives from a woman between 25 and 40 years old who had recovered from COVID-19. Sequenced material: PBMCs or T cells enriched from blood (not recorded which). Here the CDR3 DNA reads TGTGCCAGCAGCCAGGAAGGCTCGACCGCATACAATGAGCAGTTCTTC. Translation gives CASSQEGSTAYNEQFF.